This T cell receptor beta chain was observed in a study of cytomegalovirus exposure and HLA in healthy donors. Whole-study results and caveats: 87-base-pair reads could not separate some V segments, including TRBV6-2 and TRBV6-3.

The CDR3 has 16 residues. Germline values: CDR1 KGHSH, CDR2 LQKENI. With 0 bases removed from V and 5 bases from J, the gap between germline ends came to 14 bases. A multiplex PCR was run with 60 Vbeta primers and 13 Jbeta primers. TCRdb keeps only in-frame clones here, not all; method: immunoSEQ multiplex PCR. In the table there are approximately 190,000 clones, around 84% of which are singletons. Notes on this clone: Its matching antigen is unknown.

This sequence originates from a woman in her forties or fifties in good health and CMV-seropositive. Sequencing used PBMCs. This sequence joins TRBV18 and TRBJ2-1; D may be TRBD2 (6 bases). CDR3 sequence: CASSPPGDWTNNEQFF. The CDR3 coding sequence is TGTGCCAGCTCACCACCCGGGGATTGGACTAACAATGAGCAGTTCTTC.